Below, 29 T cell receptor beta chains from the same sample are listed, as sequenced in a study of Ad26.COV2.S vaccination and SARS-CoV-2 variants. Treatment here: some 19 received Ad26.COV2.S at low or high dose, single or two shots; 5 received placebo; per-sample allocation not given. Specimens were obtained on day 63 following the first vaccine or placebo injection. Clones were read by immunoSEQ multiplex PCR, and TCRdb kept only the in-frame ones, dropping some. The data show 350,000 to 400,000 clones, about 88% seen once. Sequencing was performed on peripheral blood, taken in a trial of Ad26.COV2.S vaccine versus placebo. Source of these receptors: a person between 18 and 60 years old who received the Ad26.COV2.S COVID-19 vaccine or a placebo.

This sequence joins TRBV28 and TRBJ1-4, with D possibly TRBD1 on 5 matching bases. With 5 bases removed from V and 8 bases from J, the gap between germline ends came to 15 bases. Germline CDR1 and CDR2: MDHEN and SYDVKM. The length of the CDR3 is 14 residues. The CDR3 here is CASSPGPEPEKLFF. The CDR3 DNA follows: TGTGCCAGCAGTCCGGGACCCGAACCCGAAAAACTGTTTTTT.

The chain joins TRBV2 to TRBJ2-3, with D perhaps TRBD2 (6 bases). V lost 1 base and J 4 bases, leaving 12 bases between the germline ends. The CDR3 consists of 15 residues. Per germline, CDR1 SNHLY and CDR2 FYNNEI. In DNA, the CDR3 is TGTGCCAGCAGTGAAGGGGTAGCTAGCGCAGATACGCAGTATTTT. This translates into CASSEGVASADTQYF.

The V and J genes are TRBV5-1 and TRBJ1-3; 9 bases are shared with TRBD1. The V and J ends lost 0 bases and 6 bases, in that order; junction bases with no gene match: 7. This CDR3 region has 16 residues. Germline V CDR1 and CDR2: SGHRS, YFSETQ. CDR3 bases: TGCGCCAGCAGCTTGGGGTCCGGGACAGGGAAAAACACCATATATTTT. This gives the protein CASSLGSGTGKNTIYF.

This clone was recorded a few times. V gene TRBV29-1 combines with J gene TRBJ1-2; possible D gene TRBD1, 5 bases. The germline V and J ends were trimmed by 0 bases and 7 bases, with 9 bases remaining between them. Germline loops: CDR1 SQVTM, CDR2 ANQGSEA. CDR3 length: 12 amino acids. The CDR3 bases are TGCAGCGTTGAAGATCAGGGAGGTGGCTACACCTTC. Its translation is CSVEDQGGGYTF.

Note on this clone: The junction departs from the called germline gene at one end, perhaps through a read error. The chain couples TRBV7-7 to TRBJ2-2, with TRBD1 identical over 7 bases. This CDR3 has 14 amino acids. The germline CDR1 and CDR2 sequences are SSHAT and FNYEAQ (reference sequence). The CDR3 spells CASRDRANTGELFF. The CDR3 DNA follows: TGTGCTAGCAGAGACAGGGCGAACACCGGGGAGCTGTTTTTT.

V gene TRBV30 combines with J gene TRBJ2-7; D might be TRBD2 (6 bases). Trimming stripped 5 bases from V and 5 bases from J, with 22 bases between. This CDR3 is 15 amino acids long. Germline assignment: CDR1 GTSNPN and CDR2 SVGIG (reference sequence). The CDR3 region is CAWGPGGTYRDEQYF. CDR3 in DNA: TGTGCCTGGGGCCCTGGGGGGACCTATAGGGACGAGCAGTACTTC.

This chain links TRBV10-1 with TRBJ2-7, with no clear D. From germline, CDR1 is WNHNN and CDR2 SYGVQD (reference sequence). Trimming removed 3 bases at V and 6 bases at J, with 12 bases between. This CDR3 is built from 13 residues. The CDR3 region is CASSDPLMGEQYF. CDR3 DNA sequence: TGCGCCAGCAGTGATCCGTTGATGGGCGAGCAGTACTTC.

The CDR3 DNA follows: TGTGCCAGTAGTATCACCAAGGACACTGAAAAACTGTTTTTT. It translates to CASSITKDTEKLFF. The chain joins TRBV19 to TRBJ1-4; maybe TRBD1 (5 bases). The ends were cut back, 3 bases at V and 7 bases at J, with 12 bases in the middle. Germline CDR1 reads LNHDA; CDR2 reads SQIVND (reference sequence). The CDR3 consists of 14 residues.

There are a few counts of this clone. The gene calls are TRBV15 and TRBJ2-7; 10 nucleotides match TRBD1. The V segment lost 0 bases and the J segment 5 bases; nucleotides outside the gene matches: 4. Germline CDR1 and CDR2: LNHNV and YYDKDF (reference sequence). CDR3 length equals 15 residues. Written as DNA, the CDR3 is TGTGCCACCAGCAGAGATCGACAGGGGGCCCACGAGCAGTACTTC. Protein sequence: CATSRDRQGAHEQYF.

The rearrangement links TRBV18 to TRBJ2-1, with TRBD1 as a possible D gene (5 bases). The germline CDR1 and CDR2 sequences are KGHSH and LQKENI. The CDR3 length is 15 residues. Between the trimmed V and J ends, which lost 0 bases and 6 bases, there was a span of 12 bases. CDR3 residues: CASSPPPGTGNEQFF. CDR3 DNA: TGTGCCAGCTCACCACCCCCCGGCACAGGCAATGAGCAGTTCTTC.

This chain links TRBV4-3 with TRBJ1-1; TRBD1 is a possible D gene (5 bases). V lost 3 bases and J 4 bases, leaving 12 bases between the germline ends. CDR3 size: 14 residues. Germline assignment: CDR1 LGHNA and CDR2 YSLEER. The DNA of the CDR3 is TGCGCCAGCAGCCAGGGGGGAGTAGCCACTGAAGCTTTCTTT. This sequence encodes CASSQGGVATEAFF.

The DNA for the CDR3 is TGTGCCTGGAGCCGCCGGACAGGGGGAAACACCGGGGAGCTGTTTTTT. Translated: CAWSRRTGGNTGELFF. The V and J genes are TRBV30 and TRBJ2-2; 10 bases fit TRBD1. Germline trimming cut 3 bases from V and 2 bases from J; bases unmatched to any gene: 6. Germline V CDR1 and CDR2: GTSNPN, SVGIG (reference sequence). This CDR3 comprises 16 residues. Based on the CDR3 plus reference TRBV30 and TRBJ2-2, the full variable domain is SQTIHQWPATLVQPVGSPLSLECTVEGTSNPNLYWYRQAAGRGLQLLFYSVGIGQISSEVPQNLSASRPQDRQFILSSKKLLLSDSGFYLCAWSRRTGGNTGELFFGEGSRLTVL.

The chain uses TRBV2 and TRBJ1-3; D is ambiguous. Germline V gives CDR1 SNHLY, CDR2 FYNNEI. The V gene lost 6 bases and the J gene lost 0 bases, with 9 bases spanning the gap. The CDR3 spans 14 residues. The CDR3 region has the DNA TGTGCCAGCAGGGTGGGTAGCTCTGGAAACACCATATATTTT. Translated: CASRVGSSGNTIYF.

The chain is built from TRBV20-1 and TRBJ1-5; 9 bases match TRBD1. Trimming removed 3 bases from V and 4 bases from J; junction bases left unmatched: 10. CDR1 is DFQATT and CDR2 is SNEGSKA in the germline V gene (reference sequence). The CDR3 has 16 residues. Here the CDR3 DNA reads TGCAGTGCTAGTGTTCCGGGACAGGGCCTAAATCAGCCCCAGCATTTT. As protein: CSASVPGQGLNQPQHF.

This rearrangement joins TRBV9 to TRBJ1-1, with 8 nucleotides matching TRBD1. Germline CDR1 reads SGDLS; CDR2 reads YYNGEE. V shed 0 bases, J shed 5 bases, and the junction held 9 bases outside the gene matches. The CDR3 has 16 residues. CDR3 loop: CASSVGGRGRGTEAFF. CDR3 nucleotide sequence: TGTGCCAGCAGCGTAGGTGGCAGGGGGCGGGGGACTGAAGCTTTCTTT.

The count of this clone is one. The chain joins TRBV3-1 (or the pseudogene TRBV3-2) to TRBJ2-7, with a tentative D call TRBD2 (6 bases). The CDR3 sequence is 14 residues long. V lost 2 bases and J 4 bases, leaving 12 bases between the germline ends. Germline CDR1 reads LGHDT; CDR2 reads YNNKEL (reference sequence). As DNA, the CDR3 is TGTGCCAGCAGCCAAATGGGGGGATCTTACGAGCAGTACTTC. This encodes CASSQMGGSYEQYF.

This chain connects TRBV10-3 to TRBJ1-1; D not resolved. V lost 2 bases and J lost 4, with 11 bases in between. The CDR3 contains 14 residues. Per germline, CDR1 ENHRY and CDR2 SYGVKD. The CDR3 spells CAISEAGAGTEAFF. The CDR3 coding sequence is TGTGCCATCAGTGAGGCGGGCGCAGGCACTGAAGCTTTCTTT.

In nucleotides, the CDR3 is TGTGCCAGCGAGGGAACATGCCACGAGCAGTACTTC. It translates to CASEGTCHEQYF. The J gene is TRBJ2-7, the V gene TRBV3-1 (or the pseudogene TRBV3-2); a possible D gene is TRBD2 (5 bases). CDR1 and CDR2 (germline): LGHDT, YNNKEL (reference sequence). V gave up 8 bases and J gave up 5 bases, with 13 bases separating them. This CDR3 contains 12 residues.

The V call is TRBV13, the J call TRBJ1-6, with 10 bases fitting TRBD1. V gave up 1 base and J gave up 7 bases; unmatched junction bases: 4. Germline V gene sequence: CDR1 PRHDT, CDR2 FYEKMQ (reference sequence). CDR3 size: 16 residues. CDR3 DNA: TGTGCCAGCAGCTTAGTATGGACAGGGGGGAATTCACCCCTCCACTTT. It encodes CASSLVWTGGNSPLHF.

CDR3 sequence reads: CASSQDSGGGQPQHF. CDR3 coding DNA: TGTGCCAGCAGCCAAGATTCGGGGGGTGGGCAGCCCCAGCATTTT. The rearrangement joins TRBV3-1 (or the pseudogene TRBV3-2) to TRBJ1-5; the D gene is possibly TRBD1 (5 bases). Trimming took 0 bases from V and 7 from J, leaving 13 bases between them. CDR1 is LGHDT, CDR2 YNNKEL, per germline (reference sequence). The CDR3 spans 15 residues.

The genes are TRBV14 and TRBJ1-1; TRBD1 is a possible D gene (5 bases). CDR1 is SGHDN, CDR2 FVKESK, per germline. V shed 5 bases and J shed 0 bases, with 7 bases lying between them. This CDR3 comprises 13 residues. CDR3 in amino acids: CASSKQVNTEAFF. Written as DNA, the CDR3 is TGTGCCAGCAGCAAACAGGTGAACACTGAAGCTTTCTTT. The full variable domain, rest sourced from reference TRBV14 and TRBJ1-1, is EAGVTQFPSHSVIEKGQTVTLRCDPISGHDNLYWYRRVMGKEIKFLLHFVKESKQDESGMPNNRFLAERTGGTYSTLKVQPAELEDSGVYFCASSKQVNTEAFFGQGTRLTVV.

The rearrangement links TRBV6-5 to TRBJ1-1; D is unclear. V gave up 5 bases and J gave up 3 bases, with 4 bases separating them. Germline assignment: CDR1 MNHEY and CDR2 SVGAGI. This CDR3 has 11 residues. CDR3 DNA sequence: TGTGCCAGCAGTCGGGACACTGAAGCTTTCTTT. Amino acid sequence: CASSRDTEAFF.

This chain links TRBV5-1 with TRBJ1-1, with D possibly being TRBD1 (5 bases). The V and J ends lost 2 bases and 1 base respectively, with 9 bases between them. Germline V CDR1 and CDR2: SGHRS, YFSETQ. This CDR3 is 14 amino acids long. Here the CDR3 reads CASSLRGWNTEAFF. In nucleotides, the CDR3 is TGCGCCAGCAGCTTAAGGGGTTGGAACACTGAAGCTTTCTTT.

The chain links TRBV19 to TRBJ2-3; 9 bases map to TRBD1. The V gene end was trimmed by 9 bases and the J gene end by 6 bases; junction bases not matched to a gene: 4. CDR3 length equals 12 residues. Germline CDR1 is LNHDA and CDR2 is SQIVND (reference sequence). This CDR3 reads CASGTGLDTQYF. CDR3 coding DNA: TGTGCCAGCGGGACAGGGTTGGATACGCAGTATTTT.

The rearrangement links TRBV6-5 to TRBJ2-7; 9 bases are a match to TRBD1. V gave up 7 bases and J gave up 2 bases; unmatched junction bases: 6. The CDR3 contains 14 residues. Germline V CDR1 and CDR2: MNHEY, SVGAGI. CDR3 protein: CASTATGGPYEQYF. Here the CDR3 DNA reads TGTGCCAGCACTGCGACAGGGGGACCCTACGAGCAGTACTTC.

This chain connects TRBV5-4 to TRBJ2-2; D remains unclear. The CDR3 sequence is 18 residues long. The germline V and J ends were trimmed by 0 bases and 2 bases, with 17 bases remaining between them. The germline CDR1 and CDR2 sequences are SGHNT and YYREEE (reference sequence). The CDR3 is CASSLGVGLGSNTGELFF. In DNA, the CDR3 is TGTGCCAGCAGCTTGGGGGTTGGGCTCGGATCTAACACCGGGGAGCTGTTTTTT.

The CDR3 loop is CAISEPGGRNYGYTF. For the CDR3, the DNA is TGTGCCATCAGTGAGCCGGGGGGCAGGAACTATGGCTACACCTTC. The genes are TRBV10-3 and TRBJ1-2; D may be TRBD1 (6 bases). Germline V CDR1 and CDR2: ENHRY, SYGVKD. This CDR3 has 15 amino acids. V lost 2 bases and J lost 2, with 12 bases in between.

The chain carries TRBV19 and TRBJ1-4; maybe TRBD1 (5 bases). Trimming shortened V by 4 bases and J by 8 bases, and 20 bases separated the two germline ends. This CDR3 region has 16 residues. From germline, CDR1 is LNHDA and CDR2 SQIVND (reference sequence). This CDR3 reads CASSNLSERGKEKLFF. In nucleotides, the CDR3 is TGTGCCAGTAGTAACTTATCGGAGCGGGGGAAAGAAAAACTGTTTTTT.

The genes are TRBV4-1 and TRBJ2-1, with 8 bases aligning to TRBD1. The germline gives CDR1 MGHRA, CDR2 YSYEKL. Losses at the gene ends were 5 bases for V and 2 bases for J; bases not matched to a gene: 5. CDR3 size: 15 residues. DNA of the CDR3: TGCGCCAGCAGCTTCGGACAGGGCCCCTACAATGAGCAGTTCTTC. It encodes CASSFGQGPYNEQFF.